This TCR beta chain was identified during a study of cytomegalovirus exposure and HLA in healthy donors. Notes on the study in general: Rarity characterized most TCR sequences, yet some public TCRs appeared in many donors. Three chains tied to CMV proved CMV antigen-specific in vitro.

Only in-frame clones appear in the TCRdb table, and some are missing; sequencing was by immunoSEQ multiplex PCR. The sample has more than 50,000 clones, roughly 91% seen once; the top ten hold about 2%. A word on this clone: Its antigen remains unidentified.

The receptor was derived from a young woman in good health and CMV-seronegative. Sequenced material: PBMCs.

For the CDR3, the DNA is TGTGCCAGCACCCGGGAGTTTAGCAATCAGCCCCAGCATTTT. It specifies CASTREFSNQPQHF. The gene calls are TRBV5-5 and TRBJ1-5, with unresolved D. CDR3 length: 14 amino acids. The V and J ends lost 6 bases and 0 bases respectively, with 10 bases between them. From germline, CDR1 is SGHKS and CDR2 YYEKEE (reference sequence).